A selection of T cell receptor beta chains follows, all from one sample in a study of T cell changes during pregnancy in multiple sclerosis. The data were produced by immunoSEQ multiplex PCR, yet TCRdb's version contains in-frame clones alone and is incomplete. Among tens of thousands of clones, 90% to 95% were seen once, and the ten largest hold roughly 0.13%. Sequenced here: CD4+ T cells from peripheral blood mononuclear cells, sampled after pregnancy. Receptor source: a female donor with multiple sclerosis, enrolled in a pregnancy study. Each CDR3 is given with its conserved first and last residue. A D gene is named only where the DNA matches it firmly. The size entry is marked missing in some rows and otherwise reads once, few, many or a size class.

J,D,V,size,CDR3,DNA
TRBJ2-1,.,TRBV28,.,CGCIPTRSYNEQFF,TGTGGCTGCATTCCCACTCGCTCCTACAATGAGCAGTTCTTC
TRBJ1-1,.,TRBV5-4,.,CASSLFQVNTEAFF,TGTGCCAGCAGCTTGTTCCAGGTTAACACTGAAGCTTTCTTT
TRBJ2-3,.,TRBV21-1,.,CASTVREEGLTTDTQYF,TGTGCCAGCACTGTACGAGAGGAGGGTTTAACCACAGATACGCAGTATTTT
TRBJ1-1,TRBD1,TRBV27,.,CASSLDPQGRGTEAFF,TGTGCCAGCAGTTTAGACCCACAGGGGAGAGGAACTGAAGCTTTCTTT
TRBJ1-1,.,TRBV11-3,once,CASSLGGQNTEAFF,TGTGCCAGCAGCTTAGGGGGACAGAACACTGAAGCTTTCTTT
TRBJ2-1,TRBD2,TRBV9,.,CASSAGTSGWNEQFF,TGTGCCAGCAGCGCCGGGACTAGCGGGTGGAATGAGCAGTTCTTC
TRBJ2-7,.,TRBV5-6,.,CASSLNNYEQYF,TGTGCCAGCAGCTTGAACAACTACGAGCAGTACTTC
TRBJ1-1,TRBD1,TRBV5-1,once,CASSSYRGNTEAFF,TGCGCCAGCAGCTCCTACAGGGGGAACACTGAAGCTTTCTTT
TRBJ1-2,.,TRBV14,.,CASSRNLKAITMDGYTF,TGTGCCAGCAGCCGAAACCTGAAGGCAATCACTATGGATGGCTACACCTTC
TRBJ1-1,.,TRBV2,once,CASEAGGLEAFF,TGTGCCAGCGAGGCGGGGGGACTAGAAGCTTTCTTT
TRBJ1-1,.,TRBV14,.,CASSQAVGVNTEAFF,TGTGCCAGCAGCCAAGCCGTCGGAGTAAACACTGAAGCTTTCTTT
TRBJ2-3,TRBD2,TRBV9,.,CASSARLASLSTDTQYF,TGTGCCAGCAGCGCCAGACTAGCGAGTCTCAGCACAGATACGCAGTATTTT
TRBJ1-1,TRBD1,TRBV19,.,CASGQGFGTEAFF,TGTGCCAGTGGACAGGGTTTCGGCACTGAAGCTTTCTTT
TRBJ1-2,TRBD1,TRBV6-5,.,CASSSPGQGLYGYTF,TGTGCCAGCAGTTCTCCGGGACAGGGGCTATATGGCTACACCTTC
TRBJ2-4,.,TRBV12-1,.,CASTETHREAGHSYIQYF,TGTGCCAGCACGGAAACGCACCGCGAAGCGGGACACTCGTACATTCAGTACTTC
TRBJ2-1,TRBD2,TRBV9,.,CASSVAVKLAGENEQFF,TGTGCCAGCAGCGTAGCGGTAAAACTAGCGGGAGAAAATGAGCAGTTCTTC
TRBJ2-6,.,TRBV5-1,.,CASTPRQSGANVLTF,TGCGCCAGCACGCCCCGACAGTCTGGGGCCAACGTCCTGACTTTC
TRBJ2-7,TRBD2,TRBV11-1,few,CASSHSLAGSNYEQYF,TGTGCCAGCAGCCACTCTCTAGCGGGGTCCAACTACGAGCAGTACTTC
TRBJ2-7,TRBD2,TRBV5-5,.,CASSPGTSGTYEQYF,TGTGCCAGCAGCCCTGGGACTAGCGGGACCTACGAGCAGTACTTC
TRBJ1-1,TRBD1,TRBV18,.,CASSPLGTGANTEAFF,TGTGCCAGCTCACCACTCGGGACAGGGGCTAACACTGAAGCTTTCTTT
TRBJ2-3,TRBD1,TRBV7-9,.,CASSQHRGRETDTQYF,TGTGCCAGCAGCCAGCACAGGGGGCGAGAAACAGATACGCAGTATTTT
TRBJ2-7,TRBD2,TRBV19,.,CAHLPARLALAYEQYF,TGTGCCCATCTACCGGCCCGACTAGCGCTGGCCTACGAGCAGTACTTC
TRBJ1-1,.,TRBV30,.,CAWSGQPNTEAFF,TGTGCCTGGAGCGGACAACCGAACACTGAAGCTTTCTTT
TRBJ1-3,TRBD1,TRBV6-1,.,CASSVDRVWGSGNTIYF,TGTGCCAGCAGTGTAGACAGGGTCTGGGGCTCTGGAAACACCATATATTTT
TRBJ1-5,.,TRBV7-2,few,CASSLTQGNQPQHF,TGTGCCAGCAGCTTAACACAGGGCAATCAGCCCCAGCATTTT
TRBJ2-1,TRBD2,TRBV11-2,.,CASSQDIPGLAGVEQFF,TGTGCCAGCAGCCAGGACATACCGGGACTAGCGGGAGTTGAGCAGTTCTTC
TRBJ2-1,.,TRBV5-1,.,CASSPGNEQFF,TGCGCCAGCAGCCCGGGCAATGAGCAGTTCTTC
TRBJ2-7,TRBD1,TRBV10-3,.,CAISGPTGEDEQYF,TGTGCCATCAGTGGACCGACAGGGGAGGACGAGCAGTACTTC
TRBJ1-2,.,TRBV11-3,.,CAGSAPGPRSYGYTF,TGTGCCGGATCCGCTCCAGGGCCGCGGTCCTATGGCTACACCTTC
TRBJ1-2,.,TRBV5-1,.,CASSLSGDGYTF,TGCGCCAGCAGCTTGTCAGGGGATGGCTACACCTTC
TRBJ1-5,.,TRBV7-2,.,CASSLAFGSNQPQHF,TGTGCCAGCAGCTTAGCCTTCGGGAGCAATCAGCCCCAGCATTTT
TRBJ1-2,TRBD1,TRBV15,.,CATSRFGTATNYGYTF,TGTGCCACCAGCAGGTTCGGGACAGCGACTAACTATGGCTACACCTTC
TRBJ2-1,TRBD2,TRBV7-3,.,CASSLTGTSNEQFF,TGTGCCAGCAGCCTTACCGGGACTAGCAATGAGCAGTTCTTC
TRBJ1-1,.,TRBV5-4,.,CASSLEQGATEAFF,TGTGCCAGCAGCTTAGAACAGGGCGCGACTGAAGCTTTCTTT
TRBJ2-7,TRBD2,TRBV7-2,once,CASSLVLAGGSEQYF,TGTGCCAGCAGCTTAGTTCTAGCGGGAGGAAGCGAGCAGTACTTC
TRBJ2-1,TRBD2,TRBV5-1,.,CASSAEAGGPNEQFF,TGCGCCAGCTCTGCGGAAGCGGGAGGGCCGAATGAGCAGTTCTTC
TRBJ2-7,.,TRBV21-1,.,CASSKVVGGPDEQYF,TGTGCCAGCAGCAAAGTGGTGGGAGGGCCCGACGAGCAGTACTTC
TRBJ2-7,.,TRBV21-1,.,CASSKLGPLAPKGYEQYF,TGTGCCAGCAGCAAGCTCGGGCCCCTAGCCCCTAAAGGCTACGAGCAGTACTTC
TRBJ2-7,.,TRBV5-6,.,CASSLGRGSYEQYF,TGTGCCAGCAGCTTGGGGAGGGGCTCCTACGAGCAGTACTTC